These 21 T cell receptor beta chains originate from one sample sequenced in a study of T cells in Graves' hyperthyroidism and ophthalmopathy. Amplification yielded TCR beta CDR3 regions, with RNA transcripts as the source. The TCR CDR3 was amplified in a first-round RT-PCR using the HTBI primer set. TCRdb ran MiXCR on the multiplex PCR reads and lists one entry per CDR3 protein. The sample consists of 300,000 or so distinct CDR3 sequences, roughly 15% of them appearing once. Material: blood. Receptors were obtained from a man younger than 40 with Graves' hyperthyroidism.

This clonotype was picked up many times. The V call is TRBV6-4, the J call TRBJ2-2; maybe TRBD2 (5 bases). V shed 4 bases and J shed 3 bases, with 6 bases lying between them. There are 13 residues in the CDR3. Germline CDR1 is MRHNA and CDR2 is SNTAGT. CDR3 coding DNA: TGTGCCAGCAGTGGTAGCGACACCGGGGAGCTGTTTTTT. This sequence encodes CASSGSDTGELFF.

This clonotype was seen many times. The V gene is TRBV7-3, the J gene TRBJ2-1; 10 bases map to TRBD2. The CDR3 has 15 amino acids. After removal of 5 bases from V and 4 bases from J, the junction contained 5 bases not matched to a gene. The germline V gene has CDR1 SGHTA and CDR2 FQGTGA. CDR3 nucleotides: TGTGCCAGCAGCGATGGACTAGCGGAGTACAATGAGCAGTTCTTC. Protein product: CASSDGLAEYNEQFF.

In this sample, this clonotype turned up many times. V gene TRBV30 combines with J gene TRBJ1-6; weak D call: TRBD1 (5 bases). The CDR3 runs 14 residues. Germline CDR1 is GTSNPN and CDR2 is SVGIG (reference sequence). V lost 1 base and J lost 10, with 14 bases in between. The CDR3 is CAWSEGQGGSPLHF. The CDR3 bases are TGTGCCTGGAGTGAGGGTCAGGGCGGGTCACCCCTCCACTTT. The full variable domain, in which reference TRBV30 and TRBJ1-6 provide the parts outside the CDR3, is SQTIHQWPATLVQPVGSPLSLECTVEGTSNPNLYWYRQAAGRGLQLLFYSVGIGQISSEVPQNLSASRPQDRQFILSSKKLLLSDSGFYLCAWSEGQGGSPLHFGNGTRLTVT.

The chain has TRBV18 and TRBJ2-1, with TRBD2 matching over 10 bases. CDR1 and CDR2 (germline): KGHSH, LQKENI. There are 17 residues in the CDR3. The J segment lost 0 bases and the V segment lost 3 bases, leaving 5 bases of the junction unmatched. The CDR3 DNA follows: TGTGCCAGCTCACCTGCCGGACTAGCGGCCTCCTACAATGAGCAGTTCTTC. It translates to CASSPAGLAASYNEQFF.

This clonotype occurred many times. The V and J genes are TRBV12-3 or TRBV12-4 and TRBJ2-7, with 9 bases fitting TRBD2. This CDR3 has 15 residues. The junction had 8 bases not matched to a gene; V was cut back by 6 bases and J by 2 bases. The chain's CDR3 is CASRLRAGGPYEQYF. The DNA of the CDR3 is TGTGCCAGCAGACTTCGGGCGGGGGGGCCCTACGAGCAGTACTTC.

The chain couples TRBV19 to TRBJ1-2; D unclear. V lost 0 bases, J lost 0 bases, and 5 bases lay in between. This CDR3 is 14 amino acids long. Germline CDR1 is LNHDA and CDR2 is SQIVND (reference sequence). As DNA, the CDR3 is TGTGCCAGTAGTATAGACTCCCCTAACTATGGCTACACCTTC. Translation gives CASSIDSPNYGYTF.

The chain links TRBV28 to TRBJ2-2, with D perhaps matching TRBD2 (5 bases). The CDR3 runs to 15 residues. Trimming removed 2 bases at V and 6 bases at J, with 13 bases between. CDR1 and CDR2 from the germline V gene are MDHEN and SYDVKM. The CDR3 loop reads CASSLLGLRPGELFF. DNA of the CDR3: TGTGCCAGCAGTTTACTTGGACTCCGCCCCGGGGAGCTGTTTTTT. Full variable domain (remainder filled in from reference TRBV28 and TRBJ2-2): DVKVTQSSRYLVKRTGEKVFLECVQDMDHENMFWYRQDPGLGLRLIYFSYDVKMKEKGDIPEGYSVSREKKERFSLILESASTNQTSMYLCASSLLGLRPGELFFGEGSRLTVL.

This clonotype appeared many times. The rearrangement joins TRBV9 to TRBJ2-3, with 7 bases aligning to TRBD2. V lost 0 bases and J lost 5; bases outside the gene matches: 6. Germline CDR1 SGDLS, CDR2 YYNGEE. The CDR3 has 15 amino acids. In DNA form, the CDR3 reads TGTGCCAGCAGCGTAGAGGGGAGGGCGGGAGATACGCAGTATTTT. Translation gives CASSVEGRAGDTQYF.

In this sample, this clonotype turned up a few times. The rearrangement links TRBV25-1 to TRBJ1-4; D is unclear. The CDR3 has 17 amino acids. The V gene lost 2 bases and the J gene lost 0 bases, with 13 bases spanning the gap. Germline CDR1 is MGHDK and CDR2 is SYGVNS. The CDR3 here is CASSEAVGLTTNEKLFF. The CDR3 DNA follows: TGTGCCAGCAGTGAAGCGGTCGGCTTAACAACTAATGAAAAACTGTTTTTT.

About this clonotype: A much bigger clone sits one base away, suggesting this may be a read error. The V and J genes are TRBV30 and TRBJ1-5; D is possibly TRBD1 (5 bases). Germline V CDR1 and CDR2: GTSNPN, SVGIG (reference sequence). This CDR3 region has 11 residues. CDR3 coding DNA: TGTGCCTGGGGGGCAAATCAGCCCCTGCATTTT. Translation gives CAWGANQPLHF. Full variable domain (rest looked up from reference TRBV30 and TRBJ1-5): SQTIHQWPATLVQPVGSPLSLECTVEGTSNPNLYWYRQAAGRGLQLLFYSVGIGQISSEVPQNLSASRPQDRQFILSSKKLLLSDSGFYLCAWGANQPLHFGDGTRLSIL.

Only a few counts were recorded for this clonotype. This rearrangement joins TRBV20-1 to TRBJ2-7; D may match TRBD1 or TRBD2 (5 bases each). The CDR3 totals 16 residues. The V gene lost 3 bases and the J gene lost 0 bases, with 18 bases spanning the gap. In germline, CDR1 is DFQATT, CDR2 SNEGSKA (reference sequence). The CDR3 here is CSARGTPGAPSYEQYF. Here the CDR3 DNA reads TGCAGTGCTAGGGGGACCCCAGGAGCACCCTCCTACGAGCAGTACTTC.

This clonotype occurred many times. V usage is TRBV2 and J usage is TRBJ1-6; no clear D gene. This CDR3 region has 15 residues. The V gene's germline CDR1 is SNHLY and CDR2 FYNNEI. Trimming shortened V by 5 bases and J by 0 bases, and 8 bases separated the two germline ends. The CDR3 DNA reads as TGTGCCAGCAGTCCCTTCGTCTCCTATAATTCACCCCTCCACTTT. Protein: CASSPFVSYNSPLHF.

A few counts support this clonotype. V is TRBV28 and J is TRBJ2-5, with D perhaps matching TRBD2 (6 bases). The CDR3 consists of 12 residues. Trimming cost V 8 bases and J 2 bases, with 9 bases left between them. Germline-derived CDR1 and CDR2 are MDHEN and SYDVKM. The CDR3 here is CASPGRQETQYF. The CDR3 DNA is TGTGCCAGCCCCGGGAGACAAGAGACCCAGTACTTC. The whole variable domain, remainder taken from reference TRBV28 and TRBJ2-5, is DVKVTQSSRYLVKRTGEKVFLECVQDMDHENMFWYRQDPGLGLRLIYFSYDVKMKEKGDIPEGYSVSREKKERFSLILESASTNQTSMYLCASPGRQETQYFGPGTRLLVL.

This clonotype was seen a few times. The J gene is TRBJ2-1, the V gene TRBV9; possibly TRBD2 for D (7 bases). Per germline, CDR1 SGDLS and CDR2 YYNGEE. This CDR3 has 19 residues. Trimming removed 7 bases from V and 0 bases from J, with 26 bases in between. CDR3 nucleotide sequence: TGTGCCAGCGCTGGTAGGGGGGGTTGGGCCTTCAGCTCCTACAATGAGCAGTTCTTC. Residues: CASAGRGGWAFSSYNEQFF.

This clonotype has a count of ten or more. The genes are TRBV27 and TRBJ2-7; 7 nucleotides line up with TRBD2. J gave up 7 bases and V 7 bases, and 13 bases lay outside the gene matches. Germline V gene lookup returns CDR1 MNHEY and CDR2 SMNVEV (reference sequence). The CDR3 runs 14 residues. The CDR3 nucleotides read TGTGCCAGCACCGGGGGGACTCTGAGTGGGGAGCAGTACTTC. Amino acid sequence: CASTGGTLSGEQYF.

This clonotype was counted at least ten times. The V call is TRBV6-1, the J call TRBJ2-3; D gene ambiguous. CDR3 length: 14 amino acids. CDR1 and CDR2 (germline): MNHNS, SASEGT. Trimming removed 9 bases at V and 2 bases at J, with 15 bases between. For the CDR3, the DNA is TGTGCCAGTCGTAGGGCGCCAGACACAGATACGCAGTATTTT. It yields the protein CASRRAPDTDTQYF.

This clonotype occurred many times. The J gene is TRBJ1-1, the V gene TRBV7-9, with TRBD1 matching 9 bases. Trimming took 6 bases from V and 0 from J; bases not matched to a gene: 5. CDR3 length: 15 amino acids. The germline CDR1 and CDR2 sequences are SEHNR and FQNEAQ (reference sequence). DNA of the CDR3: TGTGCCAGCAGACCGGGACAGGGACTGAACACTGAAGCTTTCTTT. It yields the protein CASRPGQGLNTEAFF.

This clonotype was detected many times. The chain is built from TRBV30 and TRBJ1-2; D is uncertain. Trimming took 0 bases from V and 8 from J, leaving 13 bases between them. The CDR3 is 13 amino acids. The germline CDR1 and CDR2 sequences are GTSNPN and SVGIG (reference sequence). The CDR3 sequence is CAWSVWSVEGYTF. CDR3 nucleotide sequence: TGTGCCTGGAGTGTATGGTCAGTTGAGGGCTACACCTTC.

The J gene is TRBJ2-5, the V gene TRBV20-1; D possibly matches TRBD1 or TRBD2 (5 bases each). V lost 5 bases and J 3 bases, leaving 22 bases between the germline ends. CDR1 DFQATT and CDR2 SNEGSKA come from the germline V gene (reference sequence). The CDR3 is made up of 16 amino acids. The CDR3 sequence is CSADGRTLARKETQYF. The CDR3 bases are TGCAGTGCTGACGGTCGGACATTAGCGCGAAAAGAGACCCAGTACTTC.

This clonotype was seen at least ten times. The chain uses TRBV7-6 and TRBJ2-3; TRBD2 aligns across 8 bases. V lost 1 base to trimming and J lost 4 bases; unmatched junction nucleotides: 16. This CDR3 spans 19 amino acids. In germline, CDR1 is SGHVS, CDR2 FNYEAQ. The CDR3 sequence is CASSLEKAGGPFDPDTQYF. DNA for the CDR3: TGTGCCAGCAGCTTAGAAAAGGCGGGAGGACCCTTTGATCCAGATACGCAGTATTTT.

The sample holds many counts of this clonotype. The chain carries TRBV7-9 and TRBJ2-2; no firm D call. V was clipped by 5 bases and J by 6 bases, with 7 bases between them. CDR1 and CDR2 from the germline V gene are SEHNR and FQNEAQ (reference sequence). This CDR3 contains 12 residues. The CDR3 loop reads CASSQVSGELFF. The DNA of the CDR3 is TGTGCCAGCAGCCAGGTCTCCGGGGAGCTGTTTTTT.